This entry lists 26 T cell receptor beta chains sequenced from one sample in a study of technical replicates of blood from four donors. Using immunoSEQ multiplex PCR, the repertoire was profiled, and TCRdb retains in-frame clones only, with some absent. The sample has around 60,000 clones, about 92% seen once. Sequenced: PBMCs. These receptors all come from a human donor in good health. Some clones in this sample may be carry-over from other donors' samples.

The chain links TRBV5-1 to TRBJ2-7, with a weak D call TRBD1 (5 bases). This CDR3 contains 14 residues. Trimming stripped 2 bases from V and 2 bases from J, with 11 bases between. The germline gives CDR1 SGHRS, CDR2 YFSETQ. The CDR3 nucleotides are TGCGCCAGCAGCTTCTCAGGGAACACCTACGAGCAGTACTTC. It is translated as CASSFSGNTYEQYF.

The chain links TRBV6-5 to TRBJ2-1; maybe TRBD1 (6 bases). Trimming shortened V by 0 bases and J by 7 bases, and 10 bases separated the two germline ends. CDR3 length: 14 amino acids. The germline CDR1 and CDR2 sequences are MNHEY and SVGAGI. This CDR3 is CASSYSLGGNEQFF. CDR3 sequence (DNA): TGTGCCAGCAGTTACTCCCTAGGGGGTAATGAGCAGTTCTTC.

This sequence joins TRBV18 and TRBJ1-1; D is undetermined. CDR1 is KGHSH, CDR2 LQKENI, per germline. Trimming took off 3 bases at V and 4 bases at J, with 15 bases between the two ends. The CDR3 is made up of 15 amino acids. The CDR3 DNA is TGTGCCAGCTCACCTAAAACGGGAGGGAGCACTGAAGCTTTCTTT. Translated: CASSPKTGGSTEAFF. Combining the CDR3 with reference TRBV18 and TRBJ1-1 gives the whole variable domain NAGVMQNPRHLVRRRGQEARLRCSPMKGHSHVYWYRQLPEEGLKFMVYLQKENIIDESGMPKERFSAEFPKEGPSILRIQQVVRGDSAAYFCASSPKTGGSTEAFFGQGTRLTVV.

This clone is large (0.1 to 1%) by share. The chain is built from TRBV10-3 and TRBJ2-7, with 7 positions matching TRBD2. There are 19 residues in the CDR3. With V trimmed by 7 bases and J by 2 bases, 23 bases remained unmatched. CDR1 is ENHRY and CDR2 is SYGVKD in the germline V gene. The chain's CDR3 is CAINGGGKVGLRVTYEQYF. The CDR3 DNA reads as TGTGCCATCAATGGGGGAGGGAAGGTCGGTTTGCGGGTAACCTACGAGCAGTACTTC.

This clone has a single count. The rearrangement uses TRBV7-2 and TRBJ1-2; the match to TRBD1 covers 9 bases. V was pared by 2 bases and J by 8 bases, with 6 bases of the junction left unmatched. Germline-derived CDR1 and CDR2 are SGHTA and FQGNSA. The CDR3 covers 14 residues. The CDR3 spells CASSLLGQGSGYTF. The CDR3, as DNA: TGTGCCAGCAGCTTACTGGGACAGGGCTCGGGCTACACCTTC. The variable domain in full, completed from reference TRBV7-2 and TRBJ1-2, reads GAGVSQSPSNKVTEKGKDVELRCDPISGHTALYWYRQSLGQGLEFLIYFQGNSAPDKSGLPSDRFSAERTGGSVSTLTIQRTQQEDSAVYLCASSLLGQGSGYTFGSGTRLTVV.

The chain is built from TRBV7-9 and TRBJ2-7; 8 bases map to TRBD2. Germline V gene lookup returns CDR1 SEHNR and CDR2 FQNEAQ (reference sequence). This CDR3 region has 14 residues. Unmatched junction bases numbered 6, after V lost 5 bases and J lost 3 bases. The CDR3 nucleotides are TGTGCCAGCAGCCCAAGCGGGAGTGTCTACGAGCAGTACTTC. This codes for CASSPSGSVYEQYF.

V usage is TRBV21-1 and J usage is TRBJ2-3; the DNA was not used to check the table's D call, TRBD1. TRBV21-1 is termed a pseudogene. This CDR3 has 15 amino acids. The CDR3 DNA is TGTGCCAGCGGACAGGCGGGGCCGTACACAGATACGCAGTATTTT. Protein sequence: CASGQAGPYTDTQYF.

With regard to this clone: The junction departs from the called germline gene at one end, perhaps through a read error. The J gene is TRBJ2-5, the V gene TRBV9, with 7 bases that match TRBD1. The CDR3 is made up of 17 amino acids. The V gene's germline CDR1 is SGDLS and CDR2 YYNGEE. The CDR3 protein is CASSVRGQAVNHETQYF. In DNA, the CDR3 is TGTGCCAGCAGCGTGAGAGGACAGGCCGTTAACCACGAGACCCAGTACTTC.

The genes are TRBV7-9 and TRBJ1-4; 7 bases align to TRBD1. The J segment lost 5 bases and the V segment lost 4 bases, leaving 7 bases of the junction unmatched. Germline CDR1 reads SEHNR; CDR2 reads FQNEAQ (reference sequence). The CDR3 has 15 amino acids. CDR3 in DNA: TGTGCCAGCAGCTCGGGAGGGGGCTTGAATGAAAAACTGTTTTTT. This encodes CASSSGGGLNEKLFF.

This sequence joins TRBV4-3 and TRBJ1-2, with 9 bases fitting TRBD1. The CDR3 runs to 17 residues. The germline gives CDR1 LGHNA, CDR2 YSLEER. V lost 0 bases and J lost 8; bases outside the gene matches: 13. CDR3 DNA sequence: TGCGCCAGCAGCCAAGATCTCGTCAGAGGACAGGGGAGCGGCTACACCTTC. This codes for CASSQDLVRGQGSGYTF.

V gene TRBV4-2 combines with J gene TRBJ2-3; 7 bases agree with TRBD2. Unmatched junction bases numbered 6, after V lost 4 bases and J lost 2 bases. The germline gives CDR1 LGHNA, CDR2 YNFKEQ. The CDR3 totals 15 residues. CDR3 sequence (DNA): TGTGCCAGCAGCCTCCGGGACTACAACACAGATACGCAGTATTTT. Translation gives CASSLRDYNTDTQYF.

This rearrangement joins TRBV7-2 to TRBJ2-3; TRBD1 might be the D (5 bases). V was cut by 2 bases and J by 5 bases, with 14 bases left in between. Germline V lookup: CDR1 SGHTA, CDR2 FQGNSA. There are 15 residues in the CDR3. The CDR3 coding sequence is TGTGCCAGCAGCTTAAAAACCATAGGGGTAGATACGCAGTATTTT. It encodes CASSLKTIGVDTQYF.

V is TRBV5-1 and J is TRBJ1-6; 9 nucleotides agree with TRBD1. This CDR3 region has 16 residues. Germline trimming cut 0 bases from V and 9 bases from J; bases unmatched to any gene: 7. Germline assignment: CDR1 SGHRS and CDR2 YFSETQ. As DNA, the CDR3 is TGCGCCAGCAGCTTGGGGGTACAGGGGGCTGGTTCACCCCTCCACTTT. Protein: CASSLGVQGAGSPLHF.

The CDR3 protein is CAISELSGPYEQYF. DNA for the CDR3: TGTGCCATCAGTGAATTGAGCGGCCCCTACGAGCAGTACTTC. V and J are TRBV10-3 and TRBJ2-7, with D possibly matching TRBD2 (5 bases). Trimming stripped 3 bases from V and 2 bases from J, with 11 bases between. The germline V gene has CDR1 ENHRY and CDR2 SYGVKD. The CDR3 loop spans 14 amino acids.

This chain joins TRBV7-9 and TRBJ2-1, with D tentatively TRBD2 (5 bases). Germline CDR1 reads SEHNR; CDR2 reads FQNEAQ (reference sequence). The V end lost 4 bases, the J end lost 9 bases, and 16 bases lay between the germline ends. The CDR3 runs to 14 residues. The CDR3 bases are TGTGCCAGCAGCTCACCATCGGAGGTGAGTGAGCAGTTCTTC. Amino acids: CASSSPSEVSEQFF.

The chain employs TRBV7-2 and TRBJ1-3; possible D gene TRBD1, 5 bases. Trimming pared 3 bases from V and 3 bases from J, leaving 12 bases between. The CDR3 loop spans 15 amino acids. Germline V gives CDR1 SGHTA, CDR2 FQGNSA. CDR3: CASSLTQGFGNTIYF. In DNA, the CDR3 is TGTGCCAGCAGCTTGACTCAGGGTTTTGGAAACACCATATATTTT.

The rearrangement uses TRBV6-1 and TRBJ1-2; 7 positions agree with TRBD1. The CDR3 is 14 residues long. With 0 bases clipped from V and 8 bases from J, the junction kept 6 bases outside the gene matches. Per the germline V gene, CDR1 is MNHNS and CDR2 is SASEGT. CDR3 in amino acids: CASSEAHRGWGYTF. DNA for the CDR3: TGTGCCAGCAGTGAAGCGCACAGGGGATGGGGCTACACCTTC.

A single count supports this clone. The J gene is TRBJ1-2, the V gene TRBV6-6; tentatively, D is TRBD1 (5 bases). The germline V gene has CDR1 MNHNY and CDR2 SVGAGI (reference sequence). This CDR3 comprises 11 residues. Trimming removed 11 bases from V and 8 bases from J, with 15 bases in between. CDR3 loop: CAAFGGSGYTF. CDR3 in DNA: TGTGCCGCGTTCGGGGGGAGCGGCTACACCTTC.

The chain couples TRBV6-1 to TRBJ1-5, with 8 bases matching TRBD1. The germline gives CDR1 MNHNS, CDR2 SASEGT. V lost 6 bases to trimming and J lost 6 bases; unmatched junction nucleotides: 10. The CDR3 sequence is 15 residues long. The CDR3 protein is CASRSDRVRGQPQHF. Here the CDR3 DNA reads TGTGCCAGCAGATCGGACAGGGTTCGGGGTCAGCCCCAGCATTTT.

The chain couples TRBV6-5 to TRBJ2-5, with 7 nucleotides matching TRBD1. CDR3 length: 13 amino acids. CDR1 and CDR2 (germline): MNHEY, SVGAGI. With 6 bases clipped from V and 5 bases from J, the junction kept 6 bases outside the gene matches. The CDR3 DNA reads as TGTGCCAGCAGACGGACAGGCGGGGAGACCCAGTACTTC. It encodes CASRRTGGETQYF.

The CDR3 region is CASSLGRASYNEQFF. Written as DNA, the CDR3 is TGCGCCAGCAGCCTAGGGCGGGCCTCCTACAATGAGCAGTTCTTC. The chain combines TRBV4-3 with TRBJ2-1; the D gene is possibly TRBD2 (5 bases). The CDR3 runs 15 residues. Germline assignment: CDR1 LGHNA and CDR2 YSLEER. Trimming took off 4 bases at V and 0 bases at J, with 10 bases between the two ends.

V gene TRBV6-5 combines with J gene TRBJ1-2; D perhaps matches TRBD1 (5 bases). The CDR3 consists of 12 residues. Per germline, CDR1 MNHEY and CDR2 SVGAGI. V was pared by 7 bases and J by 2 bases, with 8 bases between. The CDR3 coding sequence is TGTGCCAGCAAATCAGGGAACTATGGCTACACCTTC. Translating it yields CASKSGNYGYTF.

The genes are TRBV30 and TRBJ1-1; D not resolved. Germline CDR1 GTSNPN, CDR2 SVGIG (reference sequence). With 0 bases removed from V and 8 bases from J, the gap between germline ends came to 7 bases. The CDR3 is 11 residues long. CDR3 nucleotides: TGTGCCTGGAGTGTTCGGTCCGAAGCTTTCTTT. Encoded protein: CAWSVRSEAFF.

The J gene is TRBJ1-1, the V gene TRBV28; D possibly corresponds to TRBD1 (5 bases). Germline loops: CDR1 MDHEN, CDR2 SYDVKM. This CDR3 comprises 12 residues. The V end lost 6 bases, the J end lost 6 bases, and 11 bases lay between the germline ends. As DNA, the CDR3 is TGTGCCAGCAGGGCGGGACGGTCTGAAGCTTTCTTT. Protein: CASRAGRSEAFF.

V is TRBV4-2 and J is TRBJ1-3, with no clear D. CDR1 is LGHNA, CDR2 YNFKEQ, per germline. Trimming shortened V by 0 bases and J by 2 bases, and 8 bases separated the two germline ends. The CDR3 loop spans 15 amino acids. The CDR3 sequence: CASSQDQLTGNTIYF. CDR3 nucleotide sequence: TGTGCCAGCAGCCAAGATCAGTTAACTGGAAACACCATATATTTT.

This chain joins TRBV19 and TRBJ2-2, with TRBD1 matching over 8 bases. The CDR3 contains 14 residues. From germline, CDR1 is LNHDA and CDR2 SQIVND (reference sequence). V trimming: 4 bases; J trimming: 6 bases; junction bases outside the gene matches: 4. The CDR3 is CASSTDRGAGELFF. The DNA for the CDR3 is TGTGCCAGTAGTACCGACAGGGGTGCCGGGGAGCTGTTTTTT.